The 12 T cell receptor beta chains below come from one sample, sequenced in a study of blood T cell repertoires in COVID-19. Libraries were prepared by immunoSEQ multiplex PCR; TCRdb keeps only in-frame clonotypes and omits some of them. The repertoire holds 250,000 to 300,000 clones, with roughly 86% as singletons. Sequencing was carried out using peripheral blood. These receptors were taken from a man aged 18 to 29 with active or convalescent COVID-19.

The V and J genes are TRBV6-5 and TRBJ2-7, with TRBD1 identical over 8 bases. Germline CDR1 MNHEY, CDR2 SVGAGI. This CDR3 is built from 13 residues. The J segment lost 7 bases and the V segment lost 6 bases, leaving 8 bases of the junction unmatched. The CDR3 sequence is CASSGQGRGEQYF. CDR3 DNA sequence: TGTGCCAGCAGCGGACAGGGTCGAGGTGAGCAGTACTTC.

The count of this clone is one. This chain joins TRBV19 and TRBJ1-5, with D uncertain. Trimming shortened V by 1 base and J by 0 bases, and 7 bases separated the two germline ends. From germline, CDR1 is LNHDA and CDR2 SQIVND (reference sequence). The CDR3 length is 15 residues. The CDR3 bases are TGTGCCAGTAGTATAGCCACTTATAGCAATCAGCCCCAGCATTTT. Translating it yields CASSIATYSNQPQHF.

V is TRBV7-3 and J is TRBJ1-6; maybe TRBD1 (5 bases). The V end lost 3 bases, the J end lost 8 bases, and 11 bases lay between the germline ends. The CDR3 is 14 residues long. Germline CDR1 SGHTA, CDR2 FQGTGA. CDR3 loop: CASSFQGGDSPLHF. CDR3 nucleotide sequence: TGTGCCAGCAGCTTTCAGGGTGGTGATTCACCCCTCCACTTT.

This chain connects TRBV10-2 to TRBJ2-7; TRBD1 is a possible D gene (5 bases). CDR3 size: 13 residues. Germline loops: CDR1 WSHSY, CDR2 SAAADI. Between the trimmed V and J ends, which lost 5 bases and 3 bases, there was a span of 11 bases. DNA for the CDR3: TGCGCCAGCAGTTCATCAGGGTTCTACGAGCAGTACTTC. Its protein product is CASSSSGFYEQYF.

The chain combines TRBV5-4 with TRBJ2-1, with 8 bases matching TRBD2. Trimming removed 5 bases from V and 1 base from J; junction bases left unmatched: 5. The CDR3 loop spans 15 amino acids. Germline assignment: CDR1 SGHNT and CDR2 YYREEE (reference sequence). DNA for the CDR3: TGTGCCAGCAGGGTCGGGGGGGGATCCTACAATGAGCAGTTCTTC. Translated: CASRVGGGSYNEQFF.

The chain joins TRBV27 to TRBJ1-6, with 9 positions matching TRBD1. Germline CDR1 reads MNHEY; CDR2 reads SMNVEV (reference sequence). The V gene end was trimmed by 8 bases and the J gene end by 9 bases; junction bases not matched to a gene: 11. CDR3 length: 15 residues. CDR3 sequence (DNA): TGTGCCAGCGGGTCCCTGGACAGGGGAGGTTCACCCCTCCACTTT. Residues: CASGSLDRGGSPLHF.

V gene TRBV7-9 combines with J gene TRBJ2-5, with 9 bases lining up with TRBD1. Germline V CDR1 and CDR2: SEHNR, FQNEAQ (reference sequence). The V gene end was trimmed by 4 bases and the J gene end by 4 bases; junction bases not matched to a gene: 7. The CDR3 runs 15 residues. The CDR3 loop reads CASSYGQGLGETQYF. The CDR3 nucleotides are TGTGCCAGCAGCTACGGACAGGGGCTTGGAGAGACCCAGTACTTC.

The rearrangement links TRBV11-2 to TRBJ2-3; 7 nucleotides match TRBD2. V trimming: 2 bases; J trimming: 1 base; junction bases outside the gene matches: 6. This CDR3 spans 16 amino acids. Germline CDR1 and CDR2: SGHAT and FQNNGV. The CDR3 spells CASSLLAGSGTDTQYF. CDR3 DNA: TGTGCCAGCAGCTTATTAGCGGGTAGCGGCACAGATACGCAGTATTTT.

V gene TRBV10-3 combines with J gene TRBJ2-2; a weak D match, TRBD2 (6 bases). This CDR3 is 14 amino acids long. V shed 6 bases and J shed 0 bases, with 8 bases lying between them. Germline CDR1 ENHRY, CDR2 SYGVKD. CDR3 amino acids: CAIRGGTNTGELFF. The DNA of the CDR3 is TGTGCCATCAGGGGAGGAACGAACACCGGGGAGCTGTTTTTT.

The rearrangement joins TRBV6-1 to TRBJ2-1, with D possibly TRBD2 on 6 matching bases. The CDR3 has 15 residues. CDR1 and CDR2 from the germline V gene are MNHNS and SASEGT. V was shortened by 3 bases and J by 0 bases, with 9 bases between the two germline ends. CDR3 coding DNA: TGTGCCAGCAGTGACGGCGGGACCTCCTACAATGAGCAGTTCTTC. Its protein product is CASSDGGTSYNEQFF.

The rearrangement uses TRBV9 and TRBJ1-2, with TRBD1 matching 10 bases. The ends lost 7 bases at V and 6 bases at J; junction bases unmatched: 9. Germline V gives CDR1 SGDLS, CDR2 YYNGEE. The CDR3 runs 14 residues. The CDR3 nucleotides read TGTGCCAGCGCGAGCGGGACAGGGGTGAATGGCTACACCTTC. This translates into CASASGTGVNGYTF.

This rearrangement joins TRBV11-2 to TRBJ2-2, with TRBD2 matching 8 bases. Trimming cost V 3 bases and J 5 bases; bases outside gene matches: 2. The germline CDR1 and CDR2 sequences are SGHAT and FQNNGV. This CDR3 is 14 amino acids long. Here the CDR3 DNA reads TGTGCCAGCAGCTTTGGCGGGGGGACCGGGGAGCTGTTTTTT. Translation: CASSFGGGTGELFF.